Here is one T cell receptor (beta chain) with its context. The target antigen is unknown. This entry belongs to a study of cytomegalovirus exposure and HLA in healthy donors. Notes on the study in general: The investigators catalogued about 170 TCR beta chains as cytomegalovirus-associated.

The donors were members of the validation cohort comprising 120 subjects, separate from the roughly 670-subject first cohort. Trimming at V came to 3 bases and at J to 1 base, leaving 5 bases not matched to a gene. Germline loops: CDR1 MGHRA, CDR2 YSYEKL. This CDR3 comprises 16 residues. Sequencing used immunoSEQ multiplex PCR; TCRdb keeps in-frame clones, though not all of them. The data hold 43,000 or so clones, with around 90% observed a single time. This rearrangement joins TRBV4-1 to TRBJ2-5, with 10 bases matching TRBD2. The source is a man younger than 30 in good health and CMV-seronegative. Sequences were obtained from PBMCs. CDR3 amino acids: CASSQRLAGFQETQYF. The CDR3 region has the DNA TGCGCCAGCAGCCAGAGACTAGCGGGTTTCCAAGAGACCCAGTACTTC.